This TCR beta chain appears in the sequencing data of a study of vaccination effects on CD4 cells after COVID-19. V lost 0 bases to trimming and J lost 7 bases; unmatched junction nucleotides: 14. The germline gives CDR1 KGHDR, CDR2 SFDVKD. The length of the CDR3 is 19 residues. The assay was immunoSEQ multiplex PCR, and TCRdb's table has in-frame clones only and misses some. In the table there are fewer than 70,000 clones, about 80% of which are singletons. The ViraFEST assay expanded antigen-specific CD4+ T cells with viral peptide pools before sequencing. Having been cultured for roughly 10 days, the cells underwent CD4+ T cell isolation. Nucleocapsid antibodies were negative in the vaccine recipients, who had never had SARS-CoV-2 infection. With respect to this clone: Its antigen is still unknown.

The TCR originated in a human donor who received a COVID-19 vaccine. The chain links TRBV24-1 to TRBJ2-1; 10 bases match TRBD2. The sample was CD4+ T cells from PBMCs cultured with SARS-CoV-2 spike peptides, taken before COVID-19 vaccination. CDR3 sequence (DNA): TGTGCCACCAGTGATTTGACAGCGGGGGGGCCCTTCGTGAGGAATGAGCAGTTCTTC. This sequence encodes CATSDLTAGGPFVRNEQFF.